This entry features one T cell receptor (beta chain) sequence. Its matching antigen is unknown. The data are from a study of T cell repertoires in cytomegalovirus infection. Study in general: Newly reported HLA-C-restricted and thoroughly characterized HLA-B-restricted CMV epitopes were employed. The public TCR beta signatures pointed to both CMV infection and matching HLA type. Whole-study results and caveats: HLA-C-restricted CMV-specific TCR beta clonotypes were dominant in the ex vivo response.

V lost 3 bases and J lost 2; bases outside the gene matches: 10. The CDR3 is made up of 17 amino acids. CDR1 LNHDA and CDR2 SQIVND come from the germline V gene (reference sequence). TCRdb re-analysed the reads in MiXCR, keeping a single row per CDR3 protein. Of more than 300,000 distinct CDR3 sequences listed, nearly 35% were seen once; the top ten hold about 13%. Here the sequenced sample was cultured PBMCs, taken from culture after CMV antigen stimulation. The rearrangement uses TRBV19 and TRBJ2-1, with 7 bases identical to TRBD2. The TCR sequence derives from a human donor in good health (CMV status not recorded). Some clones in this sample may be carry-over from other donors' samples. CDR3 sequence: CASSMLGGGLAYNEQFF. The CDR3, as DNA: TGTGCCAGTAGTATGCTTGGGGGAGGGCTAGCCTACAATGAGCAGTTCTTC.